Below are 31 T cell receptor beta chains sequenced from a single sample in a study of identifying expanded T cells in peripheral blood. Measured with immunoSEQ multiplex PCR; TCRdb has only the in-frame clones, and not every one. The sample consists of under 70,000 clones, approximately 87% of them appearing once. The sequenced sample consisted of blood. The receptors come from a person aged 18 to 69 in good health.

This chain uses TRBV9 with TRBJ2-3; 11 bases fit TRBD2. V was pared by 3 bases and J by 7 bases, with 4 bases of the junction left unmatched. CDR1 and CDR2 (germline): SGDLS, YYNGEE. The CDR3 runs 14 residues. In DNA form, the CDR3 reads TGTGCCAGCAGCGGTAGCGGGGGGGCAAATACGCAGTATTTT. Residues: CASSGSGGANTQYF.

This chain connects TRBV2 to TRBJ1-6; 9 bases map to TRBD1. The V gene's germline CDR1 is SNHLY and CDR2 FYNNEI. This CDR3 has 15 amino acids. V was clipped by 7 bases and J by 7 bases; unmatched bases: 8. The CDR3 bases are TGTGCCAGCACCGAGCAAGGACAGGGGAATTCACCCCTCCACTTT. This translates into CASTEQGQGNSPLHF.

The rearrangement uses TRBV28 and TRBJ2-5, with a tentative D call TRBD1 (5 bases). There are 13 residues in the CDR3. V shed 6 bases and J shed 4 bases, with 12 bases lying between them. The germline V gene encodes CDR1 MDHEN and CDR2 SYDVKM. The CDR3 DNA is TGTGCCAGCAGAATCGACAGTTCAGAGACCCAGTACTTC. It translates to CASRIDSSETQYF.

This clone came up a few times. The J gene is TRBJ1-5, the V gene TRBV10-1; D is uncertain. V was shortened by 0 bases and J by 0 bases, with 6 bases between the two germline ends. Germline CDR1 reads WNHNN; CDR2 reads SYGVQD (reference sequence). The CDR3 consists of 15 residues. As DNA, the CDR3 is TGCGCCAGCAGTGAGTCTGAGAATAGCAATCAGCCCCAGCATTTT. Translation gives CASSESENSNQPQHF.

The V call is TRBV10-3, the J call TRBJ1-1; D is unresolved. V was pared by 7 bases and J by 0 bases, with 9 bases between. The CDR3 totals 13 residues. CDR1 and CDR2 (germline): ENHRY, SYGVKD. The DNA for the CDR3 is TGTGCCATCAAAAGCGAGATGAACACTGAAGCTTTCTTT. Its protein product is CAIKSEMNTEAFF.

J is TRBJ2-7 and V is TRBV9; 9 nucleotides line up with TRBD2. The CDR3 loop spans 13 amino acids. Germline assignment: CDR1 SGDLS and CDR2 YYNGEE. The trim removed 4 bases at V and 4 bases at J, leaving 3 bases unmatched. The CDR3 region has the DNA TGTGCCAGCAGCTCCGGACTAGCGTACGAGCAGTACTTC. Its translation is CASSSGLAYEQYF.

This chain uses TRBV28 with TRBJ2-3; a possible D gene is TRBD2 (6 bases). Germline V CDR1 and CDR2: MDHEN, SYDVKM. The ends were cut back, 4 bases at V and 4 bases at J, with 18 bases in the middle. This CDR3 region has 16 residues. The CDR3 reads CASSYLSGLSADTQYF. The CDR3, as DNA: TGTGCCAGCAGTTACCTTAGCGGCCTGAGCGCAGATACGCAGTATTTT.

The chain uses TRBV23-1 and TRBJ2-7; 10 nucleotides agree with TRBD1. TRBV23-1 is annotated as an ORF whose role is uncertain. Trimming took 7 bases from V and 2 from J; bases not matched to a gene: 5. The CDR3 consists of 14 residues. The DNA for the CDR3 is TGCGCCAGCAATCACGGACAGGGGGCCTACGAGCAGTACTTC. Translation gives CASNHGQGAYEQYF.

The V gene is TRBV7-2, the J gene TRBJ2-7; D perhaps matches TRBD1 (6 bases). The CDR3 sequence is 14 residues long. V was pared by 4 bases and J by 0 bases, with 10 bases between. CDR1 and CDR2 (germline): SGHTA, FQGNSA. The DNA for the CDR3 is TGTGCCAGCAGCTACCGGACAGCCTCCTACGAGCAGTACTTC. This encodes CASSYRTASYEQYF.

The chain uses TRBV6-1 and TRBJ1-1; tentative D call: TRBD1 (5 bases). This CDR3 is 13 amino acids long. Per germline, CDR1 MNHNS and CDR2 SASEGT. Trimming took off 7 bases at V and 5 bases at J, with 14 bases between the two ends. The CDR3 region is CASTIGADTEAFF. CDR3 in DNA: TGTGCCAGCACGATAGGGGCGGATACTGAAGCTTTCTTT.

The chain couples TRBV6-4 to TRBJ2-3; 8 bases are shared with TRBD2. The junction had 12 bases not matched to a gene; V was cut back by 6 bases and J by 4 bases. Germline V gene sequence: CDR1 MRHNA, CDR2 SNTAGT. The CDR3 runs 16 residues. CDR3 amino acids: CASSSSATGGADTQYF. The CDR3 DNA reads TGTGCCAGCAGCTCCTCCGCTACGGGAGGGGCAGATACGCAGTATTTT.

The DNA of the CDR3 is TGCGCCAGCGAAAGAATATCCGGGGGGCAAGAGACCCAGTACTTC. Protein sequence: CASERISGGQETQYF. This rearrangement joins TRBV5-1 to TRBJ2-5, with 7 nucleotides matching TRBD2. CDR1 is SGHRS, CDR2 YFSETQ, per germline. V was pared by 7 bases and J by 2 bases, with 11 bases of the junction left unmatched. The CDR3 extends over 15 amino acids.

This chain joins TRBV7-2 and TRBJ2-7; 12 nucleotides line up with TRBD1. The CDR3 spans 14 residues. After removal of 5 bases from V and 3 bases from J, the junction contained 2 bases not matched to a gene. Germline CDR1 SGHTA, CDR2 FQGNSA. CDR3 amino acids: CASSRDRGRYEQYF. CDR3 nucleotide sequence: TGTGCCAGCAGCCGGGACAGGGGGCGCTACGAGCAGTACTTC.

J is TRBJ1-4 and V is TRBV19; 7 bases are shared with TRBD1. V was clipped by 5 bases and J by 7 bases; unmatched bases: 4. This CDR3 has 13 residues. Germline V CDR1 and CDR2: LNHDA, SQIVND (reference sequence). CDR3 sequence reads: CASSPQGGEKLFF. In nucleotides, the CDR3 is TGTGCCAGTAGTCCGCAGGGGGGTGAAAAACTGTTTTTT.

CDR3 sequence: CASRDGLLSGNTIYF. CDR3 DNA: TGCGCCAGCCGAGACGGACTTCTCTCTGGAAACACCATATATTTT. This sequence joins TRBV10-2 and TRBJ1-3; unclear D gene. Trimming removed 8 bases from V and 0 bases from J, with 14 bases in between. This CDR3 comprises 15 residues. Per the germline V gene, CDR1 is WSHSY and CDR2 is SAAADI.

CDR3 loop: CASSPPRETGELFF. DNA of the CDR3: TGTGCCAGCAGCCCCCCCCGGGAGACCGGGGAGCTGTTTTTT. The genes are TRBV4-2 and TRBJ2-2; D may be TRBD2 (6 bases). CDR1 and CDR2 (germline): LGHNA, YNFKEQ. With 4 bases removed from V and 5 bases from J, the gap between germline ends came to 11 bases. The CDR3 contains 14 residues.

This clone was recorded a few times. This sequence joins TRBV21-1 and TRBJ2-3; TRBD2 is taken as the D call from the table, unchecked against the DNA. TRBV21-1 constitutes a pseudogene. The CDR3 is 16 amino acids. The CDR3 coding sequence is TGTGCCAGCAGCAAAGCTTTTCCCAACGCGAAGAATACGCAGTATTTT. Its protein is CASSKAFPNAKNTQYF.

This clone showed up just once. CDR3 residues: CASSTSTGELFF. The DNA of the CDR3 is TGTGCCAGCAGTACGAGCACCGGGGAGCTGTTTTTT. The chain is built from TRBV6-5 and TRBJ2-2; D uncertain. Trimming took 5 bases from V and 4 from J, leaving 5 bases between them. CDR1 and CDR2 from the germline V gene are MNHEY and SVGAGI. This CDR3 spans 12 amino acids.

As DNA, the CDR3 is TGTGCCAGCAGCCTGCCGGGACGGGAACGGTCCTACGAGCAGTACTTC. Translated: CASSLPGRERSYEQYF. This rearrangement joins TRBV5-6 to TRBJ2-7, with D possibly called TRBD1 or TRBD2 (5 bases each). V was pared by 4 bases and J by 1 base, with 18 bases between. The germline CDR1 and CDR2 sequences are SGHDT and YYEEEE. The CDR3 extends over 16 amino acids.

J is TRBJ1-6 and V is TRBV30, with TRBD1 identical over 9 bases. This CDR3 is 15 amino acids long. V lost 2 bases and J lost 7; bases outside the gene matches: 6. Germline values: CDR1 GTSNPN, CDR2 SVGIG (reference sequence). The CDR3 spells CAWSKRDRENSPLHF. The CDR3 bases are TGTGCCTGGAGTAAACGGGACAGGGAAAATTCACCCCTCCACTTT.

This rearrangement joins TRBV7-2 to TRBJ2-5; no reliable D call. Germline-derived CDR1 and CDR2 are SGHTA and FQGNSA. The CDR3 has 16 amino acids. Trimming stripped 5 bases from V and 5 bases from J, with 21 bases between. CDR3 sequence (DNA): TGTGCCAGCAGCCCGTTATTTTCCCCGTATGACGAGACCCAGTACTTC. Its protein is CASSPLFSPYDETQYF.

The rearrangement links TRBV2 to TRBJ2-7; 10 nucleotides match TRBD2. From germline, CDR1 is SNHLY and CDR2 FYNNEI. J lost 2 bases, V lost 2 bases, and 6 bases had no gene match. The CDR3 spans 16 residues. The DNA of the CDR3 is TGTGCCAGCAGTGAATTAGTAGCGGGGGGCCCCTACGAGCAGTACTTC. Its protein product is CASSELVAGGPYEQYF. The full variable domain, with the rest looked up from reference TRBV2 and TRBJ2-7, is EPEVTQTPSHQVTQMGQEVILRCVPISNHLYFYWYRQILGQKVEFLVSFYNNEISEKSEIFDDQFSVERPDGSNFTLKIRSTKLEDSAMYFCASSELVAGGPYEQYFGPGTRLTVT.

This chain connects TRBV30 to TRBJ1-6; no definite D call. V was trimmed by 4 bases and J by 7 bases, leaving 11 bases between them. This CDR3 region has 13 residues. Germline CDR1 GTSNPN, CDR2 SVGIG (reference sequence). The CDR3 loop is CAWMAALNSPLHF. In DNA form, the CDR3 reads TGTGCCTGGATGGCAGCCTTAAATTCACCCCTCCACTTT.

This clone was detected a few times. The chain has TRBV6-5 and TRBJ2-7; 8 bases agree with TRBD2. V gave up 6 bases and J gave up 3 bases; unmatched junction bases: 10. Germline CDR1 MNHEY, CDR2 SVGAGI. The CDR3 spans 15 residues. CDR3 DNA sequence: TGTGCCAGCAGGCCGGGGGGGGCGGAGAGCTACGAGCAGTACTTC. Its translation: CASRPGGAESYEQYF.

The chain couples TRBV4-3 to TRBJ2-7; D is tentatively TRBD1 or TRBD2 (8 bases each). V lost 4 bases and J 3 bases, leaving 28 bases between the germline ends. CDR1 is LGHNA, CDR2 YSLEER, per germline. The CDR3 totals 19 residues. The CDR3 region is CASSLRRGRSAAGVYEQYF. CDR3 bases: TGCGCCAGCAGCCTCCGCAGGGGGCGCTCTGCAGCGGGAGTCTACGAGCAGTACTTC.

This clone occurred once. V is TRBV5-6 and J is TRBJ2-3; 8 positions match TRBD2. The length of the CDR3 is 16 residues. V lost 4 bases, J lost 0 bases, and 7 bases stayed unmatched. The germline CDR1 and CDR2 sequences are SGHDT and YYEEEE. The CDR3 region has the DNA TGTGCCAGCAGCGTAGCCGGGGGGGCCAGCACAGATACGCAGTATTTT. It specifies CASSVAGGASTDTQYF.

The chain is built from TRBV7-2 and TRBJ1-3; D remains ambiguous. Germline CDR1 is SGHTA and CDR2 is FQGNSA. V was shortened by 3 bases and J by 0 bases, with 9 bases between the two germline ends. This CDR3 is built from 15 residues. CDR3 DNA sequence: TGTGCCAGCAGCTTGGCTTGGGGCTCTGGAAACACCATATATTTT. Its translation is CASSLAWGSGNTIYF.

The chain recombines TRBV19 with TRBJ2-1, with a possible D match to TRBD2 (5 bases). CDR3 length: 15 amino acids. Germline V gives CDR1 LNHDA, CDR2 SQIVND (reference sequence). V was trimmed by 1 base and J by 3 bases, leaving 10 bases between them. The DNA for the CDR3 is TGTGCCAGTAGTATAGTTGGGGAGCTCTACAATGAGCAGTTCTTC. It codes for CASSIVGELYNEQFF.

The CDR3: CASRTSSGGSNEQFF. CDR3 DNA: TGTGCCAGCAGAACCTCTAGCGGGGGGAGTAATGAGCAGTTCTTC. The gene calls are TRBV2 and TRBJ2-1; TRBD2 matches 11 bases. V lost 6 bases to trimming and J lost 7 bases; unmatched junction nucleotides: 8. CDR3 length: 15 amino acids. CDR1 SNHLY and CDR2 FYNNEI come from the germline V gene.

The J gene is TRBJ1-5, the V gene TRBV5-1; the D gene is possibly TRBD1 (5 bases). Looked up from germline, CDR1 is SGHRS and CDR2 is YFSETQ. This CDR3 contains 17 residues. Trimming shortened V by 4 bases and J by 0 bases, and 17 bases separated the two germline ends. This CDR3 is CASSPGTADYSNQPQHF. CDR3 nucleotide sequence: TGCGCCAGCAGCCCGGGGACGGCCGATTATAGCAATCAGCCCCAGCATTTT.

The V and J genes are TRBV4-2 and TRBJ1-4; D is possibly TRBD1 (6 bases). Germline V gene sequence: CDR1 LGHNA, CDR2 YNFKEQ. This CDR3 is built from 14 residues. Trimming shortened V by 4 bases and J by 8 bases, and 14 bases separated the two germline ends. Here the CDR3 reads CASSLGRGREKLFF. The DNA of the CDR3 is TGTGCCAGCAGCCTCGGCAGGGGTCGGGAAAAACTGTTTTTT.